The next 26 T cell receptor beta chains were all read from a single sample in a study of immune cell composition in non-small cell lung cancer. Sequencing used immunoSEQ multiplex PCR; TCRdb keeps in-frame clones, though not all of them. Of more than 4,000 clones in the sample, roughly 80% were seen once. Sequenced input: lung tumor tissue. Every receptor here comes from a human donor with non-small cell lung cancer.

This chain uses TRBV18 with TRBJ1-6; TRBD1 matches 10 bases. This CDR3 has 15 residues. Germline CDR1 is KGHSH and CDR2 is LQKENI. The V gene end was trimmed by 3 bases and the J gene end by 7 bases; junction bases not matched to a gene: 3. For the CDR3, the DNA is TGTGCCAGCTCACCCGGGACAGGGGCCAATTCACCCCTCCACTTT. Translated: CASSPGTGANSPLHF. Drawing the rest from reference TRBV18 and TRBJ1-6, the complete variable domain is NAGVMQNPRHLVRRRGQEARLRCSPMKGHSHVYWYRQLPEEGLKFMVYLQKENIIDESGMPKERFSAEFPKEGPSILRIQQVVRGDSAAYFCASSPGTGANSPLHFGNGTRLTVT.

In DNA form, the CDR3 reads TGTGCCAGCAGTTACTCCCTTACTAGCGTAGAGACCCAGTACTTC. This translates into CASSYSLTSVETQYF. This chain connects TRBV6-5 to TRBJ2-5; 7 bases fit TRBD2. Germline CDR1 and CDR2: MNHEY and SVGAGI. Unmatched junction bases numbered 5, after V lost 0 bases and J lost 4 bases. This CDR3 spans 15 amino acids.

The chain combines TRBV6-5 with TRBJ1-5; the match to TRBD1 covers 8 bases. Losses at the gene ends were 2 bases for V and 4 bases for J; bases not matched to a gene: 4. Germline V gives CDR1 MNHEY, CDR2 SVGAGI. The CDR3 extends over 15 amino acids. The CDR3 DNA reads as TGTGCCAGCAGTTACGCTACAGGGGGTAATCAGCCCCAGCATTTT. This codes for CASSYATGGNQPQHF.

This chain joins TRBV27 and TRBJ1-5; 9 nucleotides line up with TRBD1. J lost 7 bases, V lost 4 bases, and 5 bases had no gene match. Germline V lookup: CDR1 MNHEY, CDR2 SMNVEV (reference sequence). This CDR3 is built from 14 residues. CDR3 sequence (DNA): TGTGCCAGCAGTTACGGACAGGGGATACAGCCCCAGCATTTT. Its translation: CASSYGQGIQPQHF.

The chain combines TRBV9 with TRBJ2-7, with 8 positions matching TRBD1. Germline V lookup: CDR1 SGDLS, CDR2 YYNGEE. Trimming at V came to 8 bases and at J to 4 bases, leaving 8 bases not matched to a gene. The CDR3 spans 13 residues. Here the CDR3 reads CASTTGTGYEQYF. CDR3 sequence (DNA): TGTGCCAGTACTACCGGGACAGGTTACGAGCAGTACTTC.

This chain joins TRBV14 and TRBJ1-1, with TRBD1 identical over 7 bases. CDR1 is SGHDN, CDR2 FVKESK, per germline. V was clipped by 1 base and J by 5 bases; unmatched bases: 4. This CDR3 has 14 amino acids. The CDR3 here is CASSQGQGGTEAFF. As DNA, the CDR3 is TGTGCCAGCAGCCAAGGACAGGGTGGTACTGAAGCTTTCTTT.

This clone was seen a single time. V and J are TRBV5-4 and TRBJ1-1; no definite D call. CDR3 size: 14 residues. Trimming took off 0 bases at V and 2 bases at J, with 8 bases between the two ends. CDR1 and CDR2 from the germline V gene are SGHNT and YYREEE (reference sequence). The CDR3 sequence is CASSLGADNTEAFF. The CDR3 region has the DNA TGTGCCAGCAGCTTGGGGGCTGATAACACTGAAGCTTTCTTT.

CDR3 region: CASSWETGQPWGYTF. The CDR3 DNA follows: TGTGCCAGCAGCTGGGAGACAGGACAACCCTGGGGCTACACCTTC. This sequence joins TRBV7-9 and TRBJ1-2, with D perhaps TRBD1 (6 bases). CDR3 length: 15 residues. The germline V gene has CDR1 SEHNR and CDR2 FQNEAQ (reference sequence). Trimming took 4 bases from V and 8 from J, leaving 20 bases between them.

The rearrangement uses TRBV5-5 and TRBJ1-3; D is uncertain. Trimming took off 4 bases at V and 1 base at J, with 12 bases between the two ends. The CDR3 loop spans 15 amino acids. Germline V gene sequence: CDR1 SGHKS, CDR2 YYEKEE (reference sequence). The CDR3 DNA follows: TGTGCCAGCAGCCAAGATAGACGGTCTGGAAACACCATATATTTT. Amino acids: CASSQDRRSGNTIYF.

This clone was counted only a few times. The chain is built from TRBV27 and TRBJ2-3, with D perhaps TRBD1 or TRBD2 (7 bases each). CDR1 and CDR2 (germline): MNHEY, SMNVEV (reference sequence). Trimming shortened V by 4 bases and J by 0 bases, and 17 bases separated the two germline ends. The CDR3 length is 17 residues. The CDR3 DNA reads TGTGCCAGCAGTTCCCCCGGGACAGCGGGGAGCACAGATACGCAGTATTTT. Translating it yields CASSSPGTAGSTDTQYF.

The rearrangement links TRBV2 to TRBJ1-2; possible D gene TRBD1, 6 bases. The CDR3 has 13 amino acids. Trimming took off 6 bases at V and 8 bases at J, with 16 bases between the two ends. Germline CDR1 is SNHLY and CDR2 is FYNNEI. The DNA for the CDR3 is TGTGCCAGCAGGGGGGCCTGGGGGCGAGGCTACACCTTC. Protein product: CASRGAWGRGYTF. Based on the CDR3 plus reference TRBV2 and TRBJ1-2, the full variable domain is EPEVTQTPSHQVTQMGQEVILRCVPISNHLYFYWYRQILGQKVEFLVSFYNNEISEKSEIFDDQFSVERPDGSNFTLKIRSTKLEDSAMYFCASRGAWGRGYTFGSGTRLTVV.

CDR3 in DNA: TGTGCCAGCAGCCCTAGTCGGGGGGCCAACGTCCTGACTTTC. Encoded protein: CASSPSRGANVLTF. The chain links TRBV11-3 to TRBJ2-6; D gene unclear. Trimming pared 5 bases from V and 4 bases from J, leaving 9 bases between. CDR3 length: 14 amino acids. Germline CDR1 reads SGHNT; CDR2 reads YENEEA.

This chain links TRBV29-1 with TRBJ1-2; 10 bases agree with TRBD1. Trimming cost V 8 bases and J 2 bases; bases outside gene matches: 5. This CDR3 is built from 13 residues. Germline CDR1 SQVTM, CDR2 ANQGSEA. The CDR3 bases are TGCAGCCTCGGACAGGGGGGAAACTATGGCTACACCTTC. Its translation is CSLGQGGNYGYTF. Complete variable domain (other parts from reference TRBV29-1 and TRBJ1-2): SAVISQKPSRDICQRGTSLTIQCQVDSQVTMMFWYRQQPGQSLTLIATANQGSEATYESGFVIDKFPISRPNLTFSTLTVSNMSPEDSSIYLCSLGQGGNYGYTFGSGTRLTVV.

A note on this clone: Likely a read error: the CDR3 ends without its conserved phenylalanine or tryptophan. The chain employs TRBV6-1 and TRBJ1-3, with D hard to call. The CDR3 covers 11 residues. Per the germline V gene, CDR1 is MNHNS and CDR2 is SASEGT. Between the trimmed V and J ends, which lost 7 bases and 0 bases, there was a span of 1 base. CDR3 sequence (DNA): TGTGCCAGCACCTCTGGAAACACCATATATGTT. Translated, it gives CASTSGNTIYV.

This chain joins TRBV7-2 and TRBJ2-5; 12 bases match TRBD2. The CDR3 length is 14 residues. The trim removed 3 bases at V and 4 bases at J, leaving 0 bases unmatched. Germline V gene data show CDR1 as SGHTA and CDR2 as FQGNSA. The CDR3 sequence: CASSLGLAGETQYF. CDR3 DNA sequence: TGTGCCAGCAGCTTGGGACTAGCGGGAGAGACCCAGTACTTC.

In its sample, this clone was seen once. The V call is TRBV11-2, the J call TRBJ2-3, with 8 bases identical to TRBD2. From germline, CDR1 is SGHAT and CDR2 FQNNGV. J gave up 2 bases and V 0 bases, and 10 bases lay outside the gene matches. The CDR3 is 18 amino acids. CDR3 residues: CASSLDASGSTFTDTQYF. The CDR3 DNA reads TGTGCCAGCAGCTTAGATGCTAGCGGGTCGACCTTCACAGATACGCAGTATTTT.

The sample holds a few counts of this clone. The chain couples TRBV5-6 to TRBJ2-2; D is unclear. This CDR3 has 11 residues. V shed 6 bases and J shed 6 bases, with 6 bases lying between them. The germline V gene encodes CDR1 SGHDT and CDR2 YYEEEE. Here the CDR3 reads CASTGAGELFF. The CDR3, as DNA: TGTGCCAGCACTGGGGCCGGGGAGCTGTTTTTT.

The rearrangement uses TRBV7-6 and TRBJ2-7; D call uncertain. CDR1 SGHVS and CDR2 FNYEAQ come from the germline V gene. The CDR3 loop spans 12 amino acids. Trimming took 6 bases from V and 2 from J, leaving 8 bases between them. For the CDR3, the DNA is TGTGCCAGCAGTCCTGGACCCTACGAGCAGTACTTC. Translating gives CASSPGPYEQYF.

This chain connects TRBV9 to TRBJ2-5, with 11 bases aligning to TRBD2. Trimming at V came to 5 bases and at J to 5 bases, leaving 14 bases not matched to a gene. Germline V gene data show CDR1 as SGDLS and CDR2 as YYNGEE. The CDR3 sequence is 17 residues long. The CDR3 reads CASSSEVAGGPRETQYF. The CDR3, as DNA: TGTGCCAGCAGTTCTGAGGTAGCGGGGGGGCCGAGGGAGACCCAGTACTTC.

This clone appeared a single time. V is TRBV7-2 and J is TRBJ2-3; 11 bases are shared with TRBD2. Germline V lookup: CDR1 SGHTA, CDR2 FQGNSA. J gave up 8 bases and V 0 bases, and 10 bases lay outside the gene matches. The CDR3 consists of 17 residues. For the CDR3, the DNA is TGTGCCAGCAGCTTAGCGAGGCTAGCGGGGGGCATGGGTACGCAGTATTTT. Amino acids: CASSLARLAGGMGTQYF.

In this sample, this clone turned up a few times. The chain has TRBV2 and TRBJ1-5; D gene ambiguous. The CDR3 has 14 amino acids. V was clipped by 7 bases and J by 4 bases, with 14 bases between them. Germline assignment: CDR1 SNHLY and CDR2 FYNNEI. The DNA of the CDR3 is TGTGCCAGCACCGTGGGCCGGTCAAATCAGCCCCAGCATTTT. Protein: CASTVGRSNQPQHF.

This clone was seen only a few times. The chain has TRBV7-3 and TRBJ1-2, with 11 bases fitting TRBD1. The CDR3 loop spans 13 amino acids. Per the germline V gene, CDR1 is SGHTA and CDR2 is FQGTGA. The J segment lost 8 bases and the V segment lost 5 bases, leaving 4 bases of the junction unmatched. The chain's CDR3 is CASSRGQGEGYTF. The CDR3 nucleotides read TGTGCCAGCAGCCGGGGACAGGGGGAAGGCTACACCTTC.

The rearrangement links TRBV29-1 to TRBJ2-7, with 7 bases matching TRBD2. This CDR3 spans 15 amino acids. Germline V gene lookup returns CDR1 SQVTM and CDR2 ANQGSEA. V was clipped by 3 bases and J by 3 bases; unmatched bases: 11. This chain's CDR3 is CSVERPAGIYYEQYF. DNA for the CDR3: TGCAGCGTTGAGCGGCCAGCGGGGATCTACTACGAGCAGTACTTC.

V and J are TRBV2 and TRBJ2-2; D is unresolved. Per germline, CDR1 SNHLY and CDR2 FYNNEI. The CDR3 consists of 15 residues. V shed 1 base and J shed 5 bases, with 11 bases lying between them. The CDR3 reads CASSEGLAFTGELFF. The CDR3 coding sequence is TGTGCCAGCAGTGAAGGTCTGGCTTTTACCGGGGAGCTGTTTTTT.

This chain connects TRBV7-9 to TRBJ1-4, with D hard to call. The CDR3 length is 11 residues. V was trimmed by 5 bases and J by 8 bases, leaving 6 bases between them. Germline V lookup: CDR1 SEHNR, CDR2 FQNEAQ (reference sequence). The DNA of the CDR3 is TGTGCCAGCAGCCACAGCGAAAAACTGTTTTTT. Translating gives CASSHSEKLFF. Variable domain in full (rest from reference TRBV7-9 and TRBJ1-4): DTGVSQNPRHKITKRGQNVTFRCDPISEHNRLYWYRQTLGQGPEFLTYFQNEAQLEKSRLLSDRFSAERPKGSFSTLEIQRTEQGDSAMYLCASSHSEKLFFGSGTQLSVL.

The chain employs TRBV6-5 and TRBJ2-7; the match to TRBD1 covers 9 bases. V lost 9 bases to trimming and J lost 5 bases; unmatched junction nucleotides: 8. This CDR3 comprises 13 residues. CDR1 is MNHEY, CDR2 SVGAGI, per germline. CDR3 coding DNA: TGTGCCAGTGCGGGACAGGGAAACCACGAGCAGTACTTC. Protein sequence: CASAGQGNHEQYF.